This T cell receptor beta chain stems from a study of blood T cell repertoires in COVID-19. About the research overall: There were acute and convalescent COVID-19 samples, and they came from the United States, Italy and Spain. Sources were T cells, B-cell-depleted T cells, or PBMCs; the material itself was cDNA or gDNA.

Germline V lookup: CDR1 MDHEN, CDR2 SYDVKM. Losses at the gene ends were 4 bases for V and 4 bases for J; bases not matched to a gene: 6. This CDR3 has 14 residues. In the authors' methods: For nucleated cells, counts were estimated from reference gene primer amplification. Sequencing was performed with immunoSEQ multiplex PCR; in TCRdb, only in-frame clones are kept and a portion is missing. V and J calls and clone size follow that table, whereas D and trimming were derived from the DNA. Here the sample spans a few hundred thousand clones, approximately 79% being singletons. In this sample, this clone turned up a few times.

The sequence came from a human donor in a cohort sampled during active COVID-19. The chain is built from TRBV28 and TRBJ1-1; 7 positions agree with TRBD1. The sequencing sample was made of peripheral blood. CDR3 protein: CASSWDSTTTEAFF. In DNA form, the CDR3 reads TGTGCCAGCAGTTGGGACAGTACGACCACTGAAGCTTTCTTT.